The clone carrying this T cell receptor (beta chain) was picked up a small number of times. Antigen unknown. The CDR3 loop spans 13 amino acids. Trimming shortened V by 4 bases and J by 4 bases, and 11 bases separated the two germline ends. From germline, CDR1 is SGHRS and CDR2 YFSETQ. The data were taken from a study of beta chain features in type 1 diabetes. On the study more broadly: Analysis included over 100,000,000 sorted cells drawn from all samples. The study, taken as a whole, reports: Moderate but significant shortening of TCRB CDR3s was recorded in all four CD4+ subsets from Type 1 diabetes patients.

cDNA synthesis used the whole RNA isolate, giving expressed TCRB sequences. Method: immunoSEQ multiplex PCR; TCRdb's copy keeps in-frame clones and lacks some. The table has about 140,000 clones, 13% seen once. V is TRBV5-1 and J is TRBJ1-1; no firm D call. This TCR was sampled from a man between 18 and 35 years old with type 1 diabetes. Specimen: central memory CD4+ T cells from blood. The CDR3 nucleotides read TGCGCCAGCAGCGGTATGGATTTCACTGAAGCTTTCTTT. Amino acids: CASSGMDFTEAFF.